The sequence of this T cell receptor (beta chain) was determined in a study of molecular identifiers for immune sequencing clone quantification. As previously described, bulk TCR libraries were made using listed TCR primers. TCRdb reprocessed the PCR reads with MiXCR, giving one entry per CDR3 protein. The data show over 600,000 distinct CDR3 sequences, with 15% to 20% seen just once and around 0.9% held by the top ten. Points from the study as a whole: Detecting spiked Jurkat TCR RNA from one cell among roughly 1 million naive cells was reportedly possible.

This CDR3 has 15 residues. V was cut by 0 bases and J by 8 bases, with 17 bases left in between. Germline V lookup: CDR1 DFQATT, CDR2 SNEGSKA (reference sequence). CD8+CD4-CCR7+CD45RA+ sorting gave the naive CD8 T cells. This clonotype was picked up a small number of times. Its antigen is not known. The source is a human donor in good health. Some libraries in this study had Jurkat cell RNA spiked in. V and J are TRBV20-1 and TRBJ2-1; no clear D gene. The material sequenced was naive CD8+ T cells from blood, with Jurkat cell RNA spiked in. Stated subset: FACS-sorted CD8+CD4-CCR7+CD45RA+ naive T cells. The CDR3 loop reads CSARDRMGMKYEQFF. DNA of the CDR3: TGCAGTGCTAGAGATAGGATGGGGATGAAGTATGAGCAGTTCTTC.